The present entry profiles one T cell receptor beta chain with its context. This clonotype was detected only a few times. No antigen is known for it. The input lacks base qualities; no much larger clone sits a single base away. The germline V gene specifies SGHRS as CDR1 and YFSETQ as CDR2. The V and J ends are trimmed by 3 bases and 4 bases, leaving 12 bases between them. The CDR3 sequence holds 14 residues, the cysteine and phenylalanine included. The entry retains the CDR3 DNA only, 42 bases that are in frame from base 1. Explained via the paper, the time point label denotes: 40 to 45 days after influenza vaccine administration. These data come from a study of response to subunit inactivated influenza vaccine (dated by TCRdb to 2017 to 2018). In the study overall: Deep quantitative T cell receptor repertoire profiling was used in the study to track responses to a trivalent subunit inactivated influenza vaccine.

The library relied on RT-PCR. Sequencing relied on an Illumina HiSeq 2500. Through fastp at Q25 and MiXCR, TCRdb rebuilt clones from the public reads, retaining in-frame beta chains. Duplicate CDR3 protein sequences are folded into a single record with the most common DNA and genes. The sample includes roughly 150,000 distinct CDR3 sequences, with approximately 10% observed a single time. Over 10% of the sample is taken by the ten largest. What the work shows at the level of the full study, not this receptor alone: The authors proposed that each seasonal influenza vaccination may bring in only a limited number of new T cells.

The sequencing here drew on non-naive T cells sorted from PBMCs, taken more than 35 days after vaccination. The cell subset or site label corresponds to: memory T cell fraction. The clonotype comes from a man over 45 who received an inactivated influenza vaccine. Donor details come from another sample of the same person, matched by shared clones. The rearrangement combines TRBV5-1 with TRBJ2-3; TRBD2 is possibly the D segment (5 matching bases). The sequenced DNA is TGCGCCAGCAGCTCTTATCCGAGGGCAGATACGCAGTATTTT. This codes for CASSSYPRADTQYF.